This passage covers 30 T cell receptor beta chains from one sample sequenced in a study of CD8 T cells in ankylosing spondylitis. Study-wide findings and caveats: Among TCR beta sequences, a motif of roughly 8 highly homologous variants appeared characteristic of ankylosing spondylitis blood.

TCRdb fed the 5' RACE reads into MiXCR, producing one record per CDR3 protein. The table shows roughly 700,000 distinct CDR3 sequences, with 15% to 20% occurring only once. Their recognized antigens are unknown. Sequenced input: blood, either unsorted or a sorted T cell fraction (not recorded which). The receptors shown here come from a male donor with ankylosing spondylitis.

The rearrangement uses TRBV20-1 and TRBJ2-1; 11 nucleotides align to TRBD2. The CDR3 spans 14 residues. Germline V gives CDR1 DFQATT, CDR2 SNEGSKA (reference sequence). Trimming removed 1 base from V and 7 bases from J; junction bases left unmatched: 3. Here the CDR3 reads CSARVLAGGNEQFF. In DNA form, the CDR3 reads TGCAGTGCTAGAGTGCTAGCGGGAGGTAATGAGCAGTTCTTC.

The CDR3 sequence: CASSQEVGDTEAFF. In DNA form, the CDR3 reads TGTGCCAGCAGCCAAGAGGTCGGGGACACTGAAGCTTTCTTT. The rearrangement joins TRBV3-1 to TRBJ1-1; D is undetermined. CDR3 length equals 14 residues. V lost 0 bases, J lost 3 bases, and 8 bases lay in between. Germline CDR1 is LGHDT and CDR2 is YNNKEL (reference sequence).

V is TRBV12-3 or TRBV12-4 and J is TRBJ2-3; D not certain. Trimming took off 3 bases at V and 3 bases at J, with 10 bases between the two ends. The CDR3 length is 14 residues. The CDR3 DNA reads TGTGCCAGCAGTTTCGCCGGTACAACAGATACGCAGTATTTT. This translates into CASSFAGTTDTQYF.

This clonotype was observed a handful of times. V is TRBV4-1 and J is TRBJ1-5; D gene ambiguous. The germline V gene has CDR1 MGHRA and CDR2 YSYEKL. The CDR3 covers 15 residues. Trimming shortened V by 0 bases and J by 6 bases, and 12 bases separated the two germline ends. CDR3 protein: CASSQDRSGFQPQHF. The CDR3 DNA reads TGCGCCAGCAGCCAAGATCGGTCGGGGTTTCAGCCCCAGCATTTT.

The rearrangement joins TRBV15 to TRBJ2-1, with D uncertain. With 1 base removed from V and 6 bases from J, the gap between germline ends came to 16 bases. The germline V gene has CDR1 LNHNV and CDR2 YYDKDF (reference sequence). This CDR3 contains 16 residues. CDR3 coding DNA: TGTGCCACCAGCAGAGGGGGATACCCCCAGGTCAATGAGCAGTTCTTC. Its translation is CATSRGGYPQVNEQFF.

The V gene is TRBV7-2, the J gene TRBJ1-3, with TRBD1 as a possible D gene (5 bases). The CDR3 has 14 residues. The V end was cut by 3 bases, the J end by 3 bases, with 9 bases between. Germline assignment: CDR1 SGHTA and CDR2 FQGNSA. CDR3 sequence reads: CASSFWGFGNTIYF. In nucleotides, the CDR3 is TGTGCCAGCAGCTTCTGGGGCTTTGGAAACACCATATATTTT.

Of note for this clonotype: One end of the junction varies from germline; a read error may be responsible. The rearrangement uses TRBV3-1 and TRBJ2-7; 8 bases align to TRBD1. From germline, CDR1 is LGHDT and CDR2 YNNKEL (reference sequence). CDR3 size: 13 residues. CDR3 DNA: TGTGCCAGCAGCCAAGGAAAAGGACAGGGAAGTGTCTTC. It encodes CASSQGKGQGSVF.

The CDR3 DNA is TGCAGCGTTGCCTCCGGGACTCTCGGCGAGCAGTACTTC. Encoded protein: CSVASGTLGEQYF. The J gene is TRBJ2-7, the V gene TRBV29-1; tentative D call: TRBD2 (6 bases). The germline gives CDR1 SQVTM, CDR2 ANQGSEA. V was clipped by 4 bases and J by 6 bases, with 16 bases between them. The CDR3 is 13 residues long.

A few counts support this clonotype. The CDR3 coding sequence is TGCGCCAGCAGGCCCGTGACAGGTACCTACGAGCAGTACTTC. Translated, it gives CASRPVTGTYEQYF. The chain carries TRBV5-1 and TRBJ2-7; D is possibly TRBD1 (6 bases). This CDR3 contains 14 residues. In germline, CDR1 is SGHRS, CDR2 YFSETQ. The V and J ends lost 5 bases and 2 bases respectively, with 14 bases between them.

This clonotype came up many times. The rearrangement joins TRBV12-3 or TRBV12-4 to TRBJ1-4; 7 positions agree with TRBD1. Trimming cost V 6 bases and J 0 bases; bases outside gene matches: 4. There are 15 residues in the CDR3. The CDR3 sequence: CASSRTGATNEKLFF. The CDR3 region has the DNA TGTGCCAGCAGCCGGACAGGCGCAACTAATGAAAAACTGTTTTTT.

The chain joins TRBV30 to TRBJ2-1; D is unclear. Trimming cost V 4 bases and J 6 bases, with 4 bases left between them. The CDR3 contains 10 residues. In germline, CDR1 is GTSNPN, CDR2 SVGIG (reference sequence). The CDR3 is CAWTTNEQFF. CDR3 DNA: TGTGCCTGGACTACCAATGAGCAGTTCTTC.

This chain joins TRBV5-1 and TRBJ2-1; 11 positions match TRBD2. Trimming removed 2 bases from V and 3 bases from J; junction bases left unmatched: 16. CDR1 is SGHRS and CDR2 is YFSETQ in the germline V gene. CDR3 length: 20 amino acids. The CDR3 loop reads CASSFGGDLAGGVHYNEQFF. The CDR3 DNA is TGCGCCAGCAGCTTCGGTGGGGACTTAGCGGGAGGGGTTCACTACAATGAGCAGTTCTTC. The full variable domain, completed using reference TRBV5-1 and TRBJ2-1, is KAGVTQTPRYLIKTRGQQVTLSCSPISGHRSVSWYQQTPGQGLQFLFEYFSETQRNKGNFPGRFSGRQFSNSRSEMNVSTLELGDSALYLCASSFGGDLAGGVHYNEQFFGPGTRLTVL.

CDR3 in DNA: TGTGCCAGCAGCCGGGACAGGGACAACGAGCAGTACTTC. It is translated as CASSRDRDNEQYF. The chain links TRBV11-1 to TRBJ2-7; 9 bases fit TRBD1. CDR3 length equals 13 residues. The germline V gene encodes CDR1 SGHAT and CDR2 FQDESV (reference sequence). V gave up 5 bases and J gave up 5 bases; unmatched junction bases: 4.

The rearrangement joins TRBV28 to TRBJ1-1; possibly TRBD1 for D (6 bases). This CDR3 region has 12 residues. The V and J ends lost 5 bases and 3 bases respectively, with 7 bases between them. Germline V gene sequence: CDR1 MDHEN, CDR2 SYDVKM. Written as DNA, the CDR3 is TGTGCCAGCAGTACAGGGTACACTGAAGCTTTCTTT. This sequence encodes CASSTGYTEAFF.

A few counts support this clonotype. The V gene is TRBV9, the J gene TRBJ2-3, with 7 bases that match TRBD2. Germline-derived CDR1 and CDR2 are SGDLS and YYNGEE. J gave up 6 bases and V 1 base, and 11 bases lay outside the gene matches. This CDR3 is 16 amino acids long. The CDR3 reads CASSVTRGERADTQYF. In DNA form, the CDR3 reads TGTGCCAGCAGCGTAACTCGGGGGGAGAGGGCGGATACGCAGTATTTT.

V gene TRBV7-2 combines with J gene TRBJ1-6; D is undetermined. This CDR3 is 13 amino acids long. Trimming pared 1 base from V and 7 bases from J, leaving 5 bases between. Germline V gene lookup returns CDR1 SGHTA and CDR2 FQGNSA. CDR3 coding DNA: TGTGCCAGCAGCTTAGTCAGAAATTCACCCCTCCACTTT. Translation gives CASSLVRNSPLHF.

This clonotype was seen once. The chain employs TRBV19 and TRBJ2-7, with TRBD2 identical over 12 bases. V was clipped by 5 bases and J by 3 bases; unmatched bases: 5. The CDR3 runs 15 residues. In germline, CDR1 is LNHDA, CDR2 SQIVND (reference sequence). CDR3 coding DNA: TGTGCCAGTAGTGCCAAGACTAGCGGGGGCTACGAGCAGTACTTC. Residues: CASSAKTSGGYEQYF.

DNA of the CDR3: TGCAGTGCTAGCCCCGCGGGAGGCTTGTACAATGAGCAGTTCTTC. It yields the protein CSASPAGGLYNEQFF. The chain is built from TRBV20-1 and TRBJ2-1; 8 positions agree with TRBD2. CDR3 length: 15 residues. J gave up 4 bases and V 3 bases, and 8 bases lay outside the gene matches. Germline V gene data show CDR1 as DFQATT and CDR2 as SNEGSKA (reference sequence).

The chain combines TRBV20-1 with TRBJ2-1; 8 bases are shared with TRBD2. Germline V gene sequence: CDR1 DFQATT, CDR2 SNEGSKA (reference sequence). This CDR3 comprises 16 residues. Trimming cost V 6 bases and J 6 bases; bases outside gene matches: 16. CDR3 coding DNA: TGCAGTGCCCCCACAAAAGCGGGACTAGTGCGCAATGAGCAGTTCTTC. This codes for CSAPTKAGLVRNEQFF.

This chain uses TRBV12-3 or TRBV12-4 with TRBJ2-7, with 8 bases fitting TRBD1. Trimming took 8 bases from V and 7 from J; bases not matched to a gene: 4. The CDR3 totals 11 residues. CDR3 in amino acids: CASQGAGEQYF. The DNA for the CDR3 is TGTGCCAGCCAGGGGGCGGGGGAGCAGTACTTC.

This clonotype was detected only a few times. The chain has TRBV29-1 and TRBJ2-1; the match to TRBD2 covers 8 bases. Looked up from germline, CDR1 is SQVTM and CDR2 is ANQGSEA. The trim removed 2 bases at V and 0 bases at J, leaving 6 bases unmatched. The CDR3 spans 16 residues. CDR3 DNA: TGCAGCGTTGAATGGGCTAGCGGGCCCTCCTACAATGAGCAGTTCTTC. It specifies CSVEWASGPSYNEQFF.

J is TRBJ2-2 and V is TRBV20-1; D call uncertain. The V and J ends lost 5 bases and 5 bases respectively, with 21 bases between them. CDR3 size: 16 residues. The V gene's germline CDR1 is DFQATT and CDR2 SNEGSKA (reference sequence). The CDR3 sequence is CSASPLWAQRTGELFF. The CDR3 DNA reads TGCAGTGCTTCCCCCCTTTGGGCCCAACGGACCGGGGAGCTGTTTTTT.

This clonotype was picked up many times. The rearrangement uses TRBV12-3 or TRBV12-4 and TRBJ1-1; 8 bases match TRBD1. The CDR3 length is 14 residues. V trimming: 4 bases; J trimming: 3 bases; junction bases outside the gene matches: 4. CDR3 loop: CASSYQGAYTEAFF. The CDR3 region has the DNA TGTGCCAGCAGTTATCAGGGGGCGTACACTGAAGCTTTCTTT.

This clonotype was detected a few times. V gene TRBV7-9 combines with J gene TRBJ1-1; D is undetermined. Looked up from germline, CDR1 is SEHNR and CDR2 is FQNEAQ (reference sequence). There are 13 residues in the CDR3. Deletions cut 7 bases from V and 3 bases from J, with 12 bases between. For the CDR3, the DNA is TGTGCCAGCAACTTCGTACTGGACACTGAAGCTTTCTTT. Translation: CASNFVLDTEAFF.

Comment on this clonotype: One end of the junction does not line up with germline, which may come from a read error. The chain couples TRBV7-7 to TRBJ2-5, with 9 bases identical to TRBD1. The germline gives CDR1 SSHAT, CDR2 FNYEAQ (reference sequence). CDR3 length: 14 amino acids. Here the CDR3 DNA reads TGTGCTAGCAGCAATTTCGGACAGGGGGAGACCCAGTACTTC. It encodes CASSNFGQGETQYF.

V gene TRBV7-8 combines with J gene TRBJ2-3, with D hard to call. This CDR3 has 13 amino acids. CDR1 and CDR2 (germline): SGHVS, FQNEAQ. V was shortened by 7 bases and J by 2 bases, with 10 bases between the two germline ends. The CDR3 DNA reads as TGTGCCAGCACCGAGTCCTACACAGATACGCAGTATTTT. Its protein product is CASTESYTDTQYF.

V is TRBV7-6 and J is TRBJ1-3; D is unresolved. This CDR3 comprises 18 residues. Trimming took off 2 bases at V and 0 bases at J, with 17 bases between the two ends. Germline CDR1 SGHVS, CDR2 FNYEAQ. The CDR3 bases are TGTGCCAGCAGCTTATTTCCAGAGTCGGTCCTCTCTGGAAACACCATATATTTT. It codes for CASSLFPESVLSGNTIYF.

This clonotype was observed a few times. The chain recombines TRBV5-6 with TRBJ1-1; TRBD1 agrees at 7 bases. Germline V gene lookup returns CDR1 SGHDT and CDR2 YYEEEE. After removal of 3 bases from V and 5 bases from J, the junction contained 10 bases not matched to a gene. The CDR3 length is 15 residues. CDR3 nucleotide sequence: TGTGCCAGCAGCTACAGAACAGGGGAAGGGACTGAAGCTTTCTTT. This sequence encodes CASSYRTGEGTEAFF. The variable domain in full, completed from reference TRBV5-6 and TRBJ1-1, reads DAGVTQSPTHLIKTRGQQVTLRCSPKSGHDTVSWYQQALGQGPQFIFQYYEEEERQRGNFPDRFSGHQFPNYSSELNVNALLLGDSALYLCASSYRTGEGTEAFFGQGTRLTVV.

The chain uses TRBV12-3 or TRBV12-4 and TRBJ2-3; the D gene is possibly TRBD2 (6 bases). V was shortened by 1 base and J by 2 bases, with 7 bases between the two germline ends. This CDR3 has 14 amino acids. CDR3 amino acids: CASSLVAVTDTQYF. In DNA, the CDR3 is TGTGCCAGCAGTTTAGTAGCGGTCACAGATACGCAGTATTTT.

The rearrangement uses TRBV5-1 and TRBJ2-1; D possibly corresponds to TRBD2 (7 bases). The CDR3 has 16 amino acids. CDR1 is SGHRS, CDR2 YFSETQ, per germline. V lost 4 bases and J lost 10, with 24 bases in between. DNA for the CDR3: TGCGCCAGCAGCCCCCTGGGGGCAGCGGGGCCCCGGGAGCAGTTCTTC. This sequence encodes CASSPLGAAGPREQFF.